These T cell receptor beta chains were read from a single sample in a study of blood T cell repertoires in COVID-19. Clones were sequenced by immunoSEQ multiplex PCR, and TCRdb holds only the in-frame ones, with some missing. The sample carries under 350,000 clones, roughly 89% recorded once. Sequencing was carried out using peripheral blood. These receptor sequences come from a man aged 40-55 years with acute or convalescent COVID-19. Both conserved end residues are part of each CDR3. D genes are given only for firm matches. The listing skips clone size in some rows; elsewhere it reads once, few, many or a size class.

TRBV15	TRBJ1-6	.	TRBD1	CATSNRGSSPLHF	TGTGCCACCAGCAACAGGGGTAGTTCACCCCTCCACTTT
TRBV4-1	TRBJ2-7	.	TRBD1	CASSQLQTGPSYEQYF	TGCGCCAGCAGCCAGCTCCAGACAGGGCCCTCCTACGAGCAGTACTTC
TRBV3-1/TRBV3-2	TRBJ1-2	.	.	CASSRGQYGYTF	TGTGCCAGCAGCCGCGGACAGTATGGCTACACCTTC
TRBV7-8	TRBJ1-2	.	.	CASSALYSSGYTF	TGTGCCAGCAGCGCCCTATACTCCTCTGGCTACACCTTC
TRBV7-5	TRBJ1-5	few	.	CARSLVTDQSNQPQHF	TGTGCCAGAAGCTTAGTGACAGACCAAAGCAATCAGCCCCAGCATTTT
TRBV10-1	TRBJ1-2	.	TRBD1	CASSPGQGDYGYTF	TGCGCCAGCAGCCCGGGACAGGGGGACTATGGCTACACCTTC
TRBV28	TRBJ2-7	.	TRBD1	CASTQGGRHEQYF	TGTGCCAGCACACAGGGGGGTAGGCACGAGCAGTACTTC
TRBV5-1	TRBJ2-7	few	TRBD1	CASSLGTGGYEQYF	TGCGCCAGCAGCTTGGGGACAGGGGGCTACGAGCAGTACTTC
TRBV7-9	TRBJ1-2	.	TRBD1	CASSSGQFNYGYTF	TGTGCCAGCAGCTCGGGACAGTTTAACTATGGCTACACCTTC
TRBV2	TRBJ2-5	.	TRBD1	CASSGQGEETQYF	TGTGCCAGCAGTGGACAGGGGGAAGAGACCCAGTACTTC
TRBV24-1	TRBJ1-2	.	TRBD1	CATSDRGQGRSGYTF	TGTGCCACCAGTGATCGGGGACAGGGAAGAAGCGGCTACACCTTC
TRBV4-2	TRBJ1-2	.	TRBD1	CASSQEDRVGGYTF	TGTGCCAGCAGCCAAGAGGACAGGGTAGGCGGCTACACCTTC
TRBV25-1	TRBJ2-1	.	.	CASGHPSTYNEQFF	TGTGCCAGCGGGCACCCGAGCACGTACAATGAGCAGTTCTTC
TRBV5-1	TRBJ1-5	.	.	CASSPGTNQPQHF	TGCGCCAGCAGCCCAGGGACAAATCAGCCCCAGCATTTT
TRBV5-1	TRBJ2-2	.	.	CASSLARNTGELFF	TGCGCCAGCAGCTTGGCCCGGAACACCGGGGAGCTGTTTTTT